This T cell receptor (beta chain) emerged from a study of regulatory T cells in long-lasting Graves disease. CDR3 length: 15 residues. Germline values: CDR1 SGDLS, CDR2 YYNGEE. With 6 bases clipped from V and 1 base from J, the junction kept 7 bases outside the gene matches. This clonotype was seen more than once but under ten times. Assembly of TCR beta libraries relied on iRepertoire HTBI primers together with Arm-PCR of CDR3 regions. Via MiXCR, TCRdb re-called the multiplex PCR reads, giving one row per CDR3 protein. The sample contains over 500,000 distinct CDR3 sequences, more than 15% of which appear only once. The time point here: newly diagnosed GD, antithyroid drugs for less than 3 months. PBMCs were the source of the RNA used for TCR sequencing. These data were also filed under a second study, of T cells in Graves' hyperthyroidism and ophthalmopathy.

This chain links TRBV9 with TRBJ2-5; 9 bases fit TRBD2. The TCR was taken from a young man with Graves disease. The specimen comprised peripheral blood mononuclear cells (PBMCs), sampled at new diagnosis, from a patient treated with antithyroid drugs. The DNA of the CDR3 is TGTGCCAGCACCCGGACTAGCGTCTCCCAAGAGACCCAGTACTTC. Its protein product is CASTRTSVSQETQYF.